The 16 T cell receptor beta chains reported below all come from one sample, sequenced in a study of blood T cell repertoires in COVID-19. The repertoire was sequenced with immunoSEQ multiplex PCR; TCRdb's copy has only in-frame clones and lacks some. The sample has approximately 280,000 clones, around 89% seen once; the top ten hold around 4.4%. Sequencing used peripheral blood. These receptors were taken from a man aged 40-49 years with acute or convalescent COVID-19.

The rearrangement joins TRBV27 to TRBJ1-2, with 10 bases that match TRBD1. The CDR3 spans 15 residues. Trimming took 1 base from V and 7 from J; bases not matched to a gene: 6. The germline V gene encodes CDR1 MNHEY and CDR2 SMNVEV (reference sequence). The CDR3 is CASSLYGTGAGGYTF. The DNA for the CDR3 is TGTGCCAGCAGTTTATACGGGACAGGGGCGGGTGGCTACACCTTC.

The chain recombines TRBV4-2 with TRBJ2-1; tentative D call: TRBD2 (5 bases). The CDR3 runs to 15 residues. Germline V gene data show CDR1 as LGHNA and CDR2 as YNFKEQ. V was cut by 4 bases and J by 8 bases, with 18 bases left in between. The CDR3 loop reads CASSPRGPPGDEQFF. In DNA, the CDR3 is TGTGCCAGCAGCCCCCGGGGTCCACCTGGGGATGAGCAGTTCTTC.

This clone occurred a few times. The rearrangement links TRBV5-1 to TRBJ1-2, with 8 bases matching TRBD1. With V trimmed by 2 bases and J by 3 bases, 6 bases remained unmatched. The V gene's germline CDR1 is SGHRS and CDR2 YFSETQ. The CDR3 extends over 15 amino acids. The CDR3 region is CASSFLQGADYGYTF. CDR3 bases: TGCGCCAGCAGCTTCCTTCAGGGGGCGGACTATGGCTACACCTTC.

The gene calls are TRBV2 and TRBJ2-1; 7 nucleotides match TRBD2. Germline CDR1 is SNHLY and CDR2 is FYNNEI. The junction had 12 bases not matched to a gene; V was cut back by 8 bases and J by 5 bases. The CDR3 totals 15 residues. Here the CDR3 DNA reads TGTGCCAGCTCCTTCTGGGGGGGACGAAACAATGAGCAGTTCTTC. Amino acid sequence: CASSFWGGRNNEQFF.

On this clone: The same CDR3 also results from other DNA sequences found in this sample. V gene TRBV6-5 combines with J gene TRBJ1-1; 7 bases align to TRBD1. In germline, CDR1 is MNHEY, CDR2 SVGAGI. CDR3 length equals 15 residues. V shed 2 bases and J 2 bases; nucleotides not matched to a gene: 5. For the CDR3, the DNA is TGTGCCAGCAGTTACAGGGGGCAAGGAAACACTGAAGCTTTCTTT. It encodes CASSYRGQGNTEAFF.

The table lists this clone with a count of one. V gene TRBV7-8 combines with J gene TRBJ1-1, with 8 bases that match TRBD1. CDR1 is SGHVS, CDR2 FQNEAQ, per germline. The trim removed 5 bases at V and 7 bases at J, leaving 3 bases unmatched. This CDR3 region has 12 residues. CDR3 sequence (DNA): TGTGCCAGCAGCACCGGACAGGGTGAAGCTTTCTTT. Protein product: CASSTGQGEAFF.

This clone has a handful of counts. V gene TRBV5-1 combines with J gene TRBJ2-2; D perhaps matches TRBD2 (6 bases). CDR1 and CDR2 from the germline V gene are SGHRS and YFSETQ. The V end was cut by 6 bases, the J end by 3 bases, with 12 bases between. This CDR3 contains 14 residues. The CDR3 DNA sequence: TGCGCCAGCAAGGAGGGGCCTGACACCGGGGAGCTGTTTTTT. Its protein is CASKEGPDTGELFF.

DNA of the CDR3: TGTGCCAGCAGCCCCCGGCGACAGAACAATCAGCCCCAGCATTTT. Its translation is CASSPRRQNNQPQHF. The rearrangement links TRBV5-8 to TRBJ1-5, with TRBD1 as a possible D gene (5 bases). Looked up from germline, CDR1 is SGHTS and CDR2 is YDEGEE. The CDR3 length is 15 residues. V lost 4 bases and J 3 bases, leaving 14 bases between the germline ends.

The CDR3 here is CATGTGNQPQHF. The CDR3 DNA sequence: TGTGCCACCGGGACAGGGAATCAGCCCCAGCATTTT. This chain uses TRBV24-1 with TRBJ1-5; 9 bases map to TRBD1. V was pared by 9 bases and J by 4 bases, with 0 bases of the junction left unmatched. Germline lookup yields CDR1 KGHDR and CDR2 SFDVKD. This CDR3 spans 12 amino acids.

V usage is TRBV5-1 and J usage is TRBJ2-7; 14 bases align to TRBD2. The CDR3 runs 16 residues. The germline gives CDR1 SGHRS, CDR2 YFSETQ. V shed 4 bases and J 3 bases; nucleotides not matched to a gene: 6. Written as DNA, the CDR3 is TGCGCCAGCAGCACCGGGACTAGCGGGGGAAGCTACGAGCAGTACTTC. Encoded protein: CASSTGTSGGSYEQYF.

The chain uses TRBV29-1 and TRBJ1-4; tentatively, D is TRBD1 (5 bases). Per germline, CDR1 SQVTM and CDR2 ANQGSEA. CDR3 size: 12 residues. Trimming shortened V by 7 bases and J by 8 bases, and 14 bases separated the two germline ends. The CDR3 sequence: CSGVGRGEKLFF. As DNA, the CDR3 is TGCAGCGGGGTGGGAAGGGGCGAAAAACTGTTTTTT.

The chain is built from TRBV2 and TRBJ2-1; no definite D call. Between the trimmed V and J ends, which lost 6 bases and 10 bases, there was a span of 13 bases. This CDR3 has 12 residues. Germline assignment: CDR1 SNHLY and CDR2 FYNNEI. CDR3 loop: CASSEVGREQFF. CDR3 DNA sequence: TGTGCCAGCAGCGAGGTAGGTCGGGAGCAGTTCTTC.

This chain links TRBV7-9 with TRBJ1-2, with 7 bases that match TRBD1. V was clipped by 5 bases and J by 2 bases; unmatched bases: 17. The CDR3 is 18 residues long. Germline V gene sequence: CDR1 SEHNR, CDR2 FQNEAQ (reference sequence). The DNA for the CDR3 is TGTGCCAGCAGCCTAACTGACAGGGACGAAGTGCGAAACTATGGCTACACCTTC. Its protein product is CASSLTDRDEVRNYGYTF. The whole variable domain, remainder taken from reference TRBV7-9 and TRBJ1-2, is DTGVSQNPRHKITKRGQNVTFRCDPISEHNRLYWYRQTLGQGPEFLTYFQNEAQLEKSRLLSDRFSAERPKGSFSTLEIQRTEQGDSAMYLCASSLTDRDEVRNYGYTFGSGTRLTVV.

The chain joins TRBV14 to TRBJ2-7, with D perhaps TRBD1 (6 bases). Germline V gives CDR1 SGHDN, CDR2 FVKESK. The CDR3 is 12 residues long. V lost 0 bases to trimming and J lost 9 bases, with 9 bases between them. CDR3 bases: TGTGCCAGCAGCCAAGAACAGGGCAGGCAGTACTTC. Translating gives CASSQEQGRQYF.

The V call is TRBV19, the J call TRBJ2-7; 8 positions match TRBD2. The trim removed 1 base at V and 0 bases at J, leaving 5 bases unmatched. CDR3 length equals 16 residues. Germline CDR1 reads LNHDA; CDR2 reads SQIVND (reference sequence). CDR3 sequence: CASSIAASGFSYEQYF. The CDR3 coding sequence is TGTGCCAGTAGTATAGCGGCTAGCGGGTTCTCCTACGAGCAGTACTTC.

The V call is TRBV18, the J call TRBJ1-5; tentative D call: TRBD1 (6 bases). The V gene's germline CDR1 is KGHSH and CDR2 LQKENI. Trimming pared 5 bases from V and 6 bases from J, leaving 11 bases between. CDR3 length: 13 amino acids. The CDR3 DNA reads TGTGCCAGCTCATCAGGGGTGAGTCAGCCCCAGCATTTT. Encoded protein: CASSSGVSQPQHF.